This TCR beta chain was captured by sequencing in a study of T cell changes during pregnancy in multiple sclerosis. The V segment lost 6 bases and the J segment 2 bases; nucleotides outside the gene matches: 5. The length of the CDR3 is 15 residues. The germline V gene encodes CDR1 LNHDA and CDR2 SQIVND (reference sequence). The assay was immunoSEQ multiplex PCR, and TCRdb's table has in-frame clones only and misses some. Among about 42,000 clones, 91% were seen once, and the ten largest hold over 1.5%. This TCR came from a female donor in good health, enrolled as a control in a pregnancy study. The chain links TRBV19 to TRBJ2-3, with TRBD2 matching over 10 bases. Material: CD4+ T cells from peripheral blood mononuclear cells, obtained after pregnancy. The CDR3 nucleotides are TGTGCCAGTAGAGAAGCGGGGGGGGTCACAGATACGCAGTATTTT. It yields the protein CASREAGGVTDTQYF.